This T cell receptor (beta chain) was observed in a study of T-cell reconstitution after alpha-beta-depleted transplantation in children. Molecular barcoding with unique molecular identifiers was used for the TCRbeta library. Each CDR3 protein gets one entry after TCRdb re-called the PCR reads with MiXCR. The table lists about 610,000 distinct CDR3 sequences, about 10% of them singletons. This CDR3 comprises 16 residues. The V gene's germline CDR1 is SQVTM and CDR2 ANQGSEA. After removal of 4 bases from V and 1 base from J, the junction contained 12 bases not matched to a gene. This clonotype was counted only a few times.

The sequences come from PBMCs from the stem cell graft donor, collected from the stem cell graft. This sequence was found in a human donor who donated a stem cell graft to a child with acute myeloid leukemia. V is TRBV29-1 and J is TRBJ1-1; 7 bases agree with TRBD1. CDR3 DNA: TGCAGCGTTGCCATGATACCGGGACAGCAGAACACTGAAGCTTTCTTT. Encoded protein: CSVAMIPGQQNTEAFF.